This TCR beta chain was documented in a study of cytomegalovirus exposure and HLA in healthy donors. The PCR contained 60 Vbeta and 13 Jbeta primers. Method: immunoSEQ multiplex PCR; TCRdb's copy keeps in-frame clones and lacks some. The repertoire holds 150,000 or so clones, with just under 75% as singletons. The CDR3 runs 14 residues. From germline, CDR1 is SEHNR and CDR2 FQNEAQ (reference sequence). The V end was cut by 4 bases, the J end by 4 bases, with 11 bases between. This TCR came from a woman aged 18-29 years in good health and CMV-seronegative. Sequenced material: PBMCs. V gene TRBV7-9 combines with J gene TRBJ1-5; D might be TRBD1 (6 bases). CDR3 coding DNA: TGTGCCAGCAGCTCTCCAGGGGAGAATCAGCCCCAGCATTTT. Translation: CASSSPGENQPQHF.